One T cell receptor (beta chain) is described in this entry. Its antigen is currently unknown. TCRdb analysed the 5' RACE reads with MiXCR anew, one entry per CDR3 protein. The sample lists about 270,000 distinct CDR3 sequences, around 17% occurring once. CDR1 and CDR2 from the germline V gene are DFQATT and SNEGSKA (reference sequence). The V end lost 6 bases, the J end lost 4 bases, and 10 bases lay between the germline ends. The CDR3 runs 12 residues. The sample originates from a study of T-cell memory formation after mild COVID-19. Study findings and constraints: The pre-infection memory compartment contained some responding clones, suggesting cross-reactive memory joined. CD8+ contracting clones occupied EMRA, while CD4+ ones occupied mainly CM and EM.

V is TRBV20-1 and J is TRBJ1-3, with D possibly matching TRBD1 (6 bases). The sequenced sample was PBMCs or a T cell subset sorted from them (not recorded which). The receptor's source is a man younger than 35 who had mild COVID-19 (a few samples of this study predate the infection). Cell type and time point are not known. As DNA, the CDR3 is TGCAGTGCAGGGACAAACGGAAACACCATATATTTT. This encodes CSAGTNGNTIYF.